Sequencing of this T cell receptor (beta chain) was carried out in a study of Tregs in tolerant kidney transplant recipients. Study-wide results and limits: Tregs expanded with activated donor B cells seemed most donor-specific. Validation in larger populations is needed because few patients were studied.

V lost 1 base to trimming and J lost 4 bases, with 19 bases between them. Germline loops: CDR1 SGHVS, CDR2 FQNEAQ. This CDR3 has 17 amino acids. Unstimulated regulatory T cells (CD4+CD25+CD127-), CD4+CD25- non-regulatory cells, CD4 and CD8 cells were FACS-sorted from thawed PBMCs. To note about this clone: Its target is unknown.

Clones were read by immunoSEQ multiplex PCR, and TCRdb kept only the in-frame ones, dropping some. The table has roughly 120,000 clones, 92% seen once; the top ten hold less than 0.7%. The TCR sequence derives from a human donor in good health. The chain uses TRBV7-8 and TRBJ1-1; perhaps TRBD1 as D (5 bases). The sequenced sample consisted of CD4+ T cells from blood. As DNA, the CDR3 is TGTGCCAGCAGCTTAGATACAGGCCCTAGTCCAGCCACTGAAGCTTTCTTT. This translates into CASSLDTGPSPATEAFF.